This TCR beta chain was obtained from a study of CD8+ T cells in alopecia areata listed by TCRdb under 2018. At the level of the whole study: The treated patients, all with moderate-to-severe alopecia areata, were enrolled in an open-label pilot trial of oral tofacitinib given at 5 to 10 mg twice daily. Patients stayed on tofacitinib for 6 to 18 months and then had 6 months of follow-up off drug so that delayed response and recurrence could be assessed. In treated patients, disease severity was measured using the SALT score, which gives the percentage of scalp surface area affected. High-throughput TCRbeta sequencing was used to examine T cell clonal expansion in alopecia areata in both the C3H/HeJ mouse model and human patients. Human TCRbeta sequencing covered scalp tissue and sorted CD4+ and CD8+ peripheral blood T cells from patchy and totalis/universalis alopecia areata patients and healthy controls. Tofacitinib-treated patients had biopsies at baseline and at 4 and 24 weeks of treatment, with a later scalp biopsy in several patients. Scalp clonality was compared among normal scalp (n=4), patchy alopecia areata scalp (n=8), and alopecia totalis/universalis scalp (n=8). The RNA source kit depended on sample type: the PAXgene miRNA kit for fixed scalp, the miRNeasy kit for PBMCs, and the RNeasy kit for mouse skin. Amplification of TCRbeta CDR3 regions was done by immunoSEQ multiplex PCR using 35 Vbeta forward primers and 13 Jbeta reverse primers. Summary of the overall study and its limitations: Because the treated cohort was small and had just a single nonresponder, larger studies are needed to establish links between baseline CD8+ expansion and response. Resident alphabeta T cells in normal human skin are also sequenced, complicating scalp TCR repertoire analysis, unlike mouse skin dominated by gammadelta T cells. Scalp clonality and the number of expanded CD8+ clones among the top 100 scalp clones were significantly decreased by tofacitinib. TCR sequences shared between patients were less clear than in mice, possibly partly because of HLA diversity in the patient population. Lesional scalp, especially in alopecia totalis/universalis, showed higher clonality and more expanded CD8+ clones than normal scalp, suggesting antigenic drive. Many expanded lesional clones were found to persist in scalp and blood during tofacitinib treatment, and relapse after treatment cessation may be partly explained by this persistence.

Sample treatment or condition, as interpreted from the label and publication: oral pan-JAK inhibitor, 5-10 mg twice daily. From alopecia areata patients, peripheral blood was collected along with lesional scalp punch biopsies. PBMCs were isolated by density centrifugation and stained for CD3, CD4 and CD8, and CD4+ and CD8+ T cells were sorted on a FACSAria. Receptors were amplified or captured by the immunoSEQ multiplex PCR assay. RNA was extracted from all samples and reverse transcribed into cDNA as template for TCR sequencing. First-strand cDNA was synthesized using SuperScript III with a 2:1 mix of oligo-dT and random hexamers. A synthetic immune receptor repertoire was used to gauge amplification bias, and whatever bias remained was removed computationally. In the source study's methods: Raw reads were preprocessed for error removal, and CDR3 was defined according to IMGT conventions as running from the conserved cysteine to phenylalanine. Clonality was calculated as 1 minus Shannon entropy normalized by log2 of the number of productive unique TCRs. CD4 or CD8 identity of scalp clones was inferred by cross-referencing scalp TCRbeta sequences with sorted blood CD4 and CD8 repertoires. Held by TCRdb, this immuneACCESS table contains in-frame sequences only and omits some clones. Under half of the omission traces to an unresolved V gene where checked; the cause of the rest is unknown. V and J calls and clone size are given by that table; D and trimming were obtained from the DNA. For this sample the table gives about 200,000 clones, of which roughly two fifths were detected only once. Together, the top ten hold about 0.48% of the sample.

Inclusive of the bounding cysteine and phenylalanine, the CDR3 is 16 residues long. Of all the DNA, just the CDR3 is kept, 48 bases in frame from base 1. As encoded in the germline V gene (reference sequence), CDR1 is SEHNR while CDR2 is FQNEAQ. Trimming at the junction amounts to 2 bases on V and 2 bases on J, and the germline ends lie 13 bases apart. Remarks on this clone: Its antigen is not yet known. Base qualities are missing; no much larger clone stands one base away.

This receptor chain uses TRBV7-9 and TRBJ2-1; the D gene is possibly TRBD2, with 6 bases matching. The sequence came from a human donor with alopecia areata. The source was CD4+ T cells sorted from blood, collected at roughly week 30, from a patient treated with tofacitinib. The CDR3: CASSLFGGTTYNEQFF. The DNA sequence is TGTGCCAGCAGCTTATTCGGCGGGACGACCTACAATGAGCAGTTCTTC. Full variable domain (CDR3 extended with the reference TRBV7-9 and TRBJ2-1 proteins): DTGVSQNPRHKITKRGQNVTFRCDPISEHNRLYWYRQTLGQGPEFLTYFQNEAQLEKSRLLSDRFSAERPKGSFSTLEIQRTEQGDSAMYLCASSLFGGTTYNEQFFGPGTRLTVL.